Presented here are 10 T cell receptor beta chains from one specimen sequenced in a study of T-cell memory formation after mild COVID-19 (dated by TCRdb to 2020 to 2023). Receptors were amplified or captured by 5' RACE. TCRdb lists the instrument as Illumina NovaSeq 6000. The public reads were run again by TCRdb, first through fastp at Q25 and then through MiXCR, and only productive beta chains were kept. Duplicate CDR3 protein sequences are folded into a single record with the most common DNA and genes. This sample lists fewer than 200,000 distinct CDR3 sequences; about a fifth were detected once. Under 30% of the sample is taken by the ten largest. Sequencing was performed on PBMCs or a T cell subset sorted from them (not recorded which). These receptors were taken from an adult woman who had mild COVID-19 (a few samples of this study predate the infection). The sample titles of this study are shuffled in the database, so cell type and time point are left out; the donor was told from shared clones.

The chain recombines TRBV24-1 with TRBJ2-3; 7 bases align to TRBD1. This CDR3 comprises 16 residues. Trimming removed 7 bases from V and 2 bases from J; junction bases left unmatched: 11. Germline CDR1 and CDR2: KGHDR and SFDVKD. CDR3 residues: CATSKYRGSTTDTQYF. Written as DNA, the CDR3 is TGTGCCACCAGCAAATACAGGGGATCGACCACAGATACGCAGTATTTT.

This clonotype has only a few counts. The CDR3 nucleotides read TGTGCCAGCAGCGTCAGGGGGTGGAATCGGTACACTGAAGCTTTCTTT. This translates into CASSVRGWNRYTEAFF. V is TRBV5-6 and J is TRBJ1-1, with TRBD1 matching 7 bases. Germline V gene sequence: CDR1 SGHDT, CDR2 YYEEEE. J was trimmed by 3 bases and V by 4 bases; bases with no gene match: 12. This CDR3 comprises 16 residues.

The gene calls are TRBV27 and TRBJ2-7; D perhaps matches TRBD2 (5 bases). The CDR3 sequence is 13 residues long. Trimming pared 4 bases from V and 3 bases from J, leaving 10 bases between. Germline CDR1 reads MNHEY; CDR2 reads SMNVEV (reference sequence). The CDR3: CASSYRSGYEQYF. The CDR3 region has the DNA TGTGCCAGCAGTTACCGGAGCGGCTACGAGCAGTACTTC.

The chain is built from TRBV7-8 and TRBJ2-5; 10 nucleotides align to TRBD2. V was clipped by 5 bases and J by 3 bases; unmatched bases: 15. Germline CDR1 is SGHVS and CDR2 is FQNEAQ. The CDR3 extends over 18 amino acids. CDR3 bases: TGTGCCAGCAGCCAGACCGAGTTTGGACTAGCGGATAAAGAGACCCAGTACTTC. Its translation: CASSQTEFGLADKETQYF.

There are a few counts of this clonotype. The chain joins TRBV7-2 to TRBJ2-7; 14 positions agree with TRBD2. Germline loops: CDR1 SGHTA, CDR2 FQGNSA. The CDR3 is 20 amino acids. The ends lost 5 bases at V and 1 base at J; junction bases unmatched: 16. CDR3 amino acids: CASSQDEAGTSGSKSYEQYF. In DNA form, the CDR3 reads TGTGCCAGCAGCCAAGATGAGGCCGGGACTAGCGGGAGTAAGTCCTACGAGCAGTACTTC.

This clonotype was seen ten or more times. This chain joins TRBV7-9 and TRBJ2-1; 9 bases map to TRBD2. The germline gives CDR1 SEHNR, CDR2 FQNEAQ (reference sequence). This CDR3 has 16 amino acids. The J segment lost 4 bases and the V segment lost 5 bases, leaving 9 bases of the junction unmatched. The CDR3 coding sequence is TGTGCCAGCAGCCGGGTGCGGGAGGGAGGATACAATGAGCAGTTCTTC. This gives the protein CASSRVREGGYNEQFF.

This chain links TRBV6-5 with TRBJ1-2, with a weak D call TRBD1 (6 bases). The CDR3 is 12 residues long. The V gene lost 7 bases and the J gene lost 6 bases, with 12 bases spanning the gap. Germline V gives CDR1 MNHEY, CDR2 SVGAGI. The CDR3 spells CASISGEDGYTF. DNA for the CDR3: TGTGCCAGCATTTCAGGGGAGGATGGCTACACCTTC.

This clonotype appeared a single time. This chain connects TRBV7-9 to TRBJ2-1; 7 bases are shared with TRBD1. V lost 1 base and J lost 9; bases outside the gene matches: 12. The V gene's germline CDR1 is SEHNR and CDR2 FQNEAQ (reference sequence). This CDR3 is built from 16 residues. CDR3 coding DNA: TGTGCCAGCAGCTTAGGACAGGGACAGAGGGTGTTTGAGCAGTTCTTC. Its translation is CASSLGQGQRVFEQFF.

The chain is built from TRBV18 and TRBJ2-1; D gene ambiguous. This CDR3 comprises 13 residues. Germline CDR1 reads KGHSH; CDR2 reads LQKENI. The V end lost 3 bases, the J end lost 4 bases, and 7 bases lay between the germline ends. CDR3 residues: CASSPRDYNEQFF. The CDR3 coding sequence is TGTGCCAGCTCACCTAGAGATTACAATGAGCAGTTCTTC.

The chain couples TRBV30 to TRBJ2-1, with D maybe TRBD2 (5 bases). The CDR3 contains 13 residues. Between the trimmed V and J ends, which lost 5 bases and 5 bases, there was a span of 13 bases. Germline lookup yields CDR1 GTSNPN and CDR2 SVGIG (reference sequence). The CDR3 loop is CAWVLGPHNEQFF. In nucleotides, the CDR3 is TGTGCCTGGGTACTAGGGCCACACAATGAGCAGTTCTTC.